Following are 8 T cell receptor beta chains from one sample sequenced in a study of cytomegalovirus exposure and HLA in healthy donors. Measured with immunoSEQ multiplex PCR; TCRdb has only the in-frame clones, and not every one. This table has 90,000 to 150,000 clones, about 82% appearing once. What was sequenced was PBMCs. Receptors were obtained from a man between 18 and 29 years old in good health and CMV-seronegative.

The CDR3 DNA is TGTGCCAGCAGCTTAGGACAGGGGGCGAATTCACCCCTCCACTTT. This codes for CASSLGQGANSPLHF. The chain is built from TRBV7-8 and TRBJ1-6, with 10 positions matching TRBD1. V lost 1 base to trimming and J lost 7 bases; unmatched junction nucleotides: 1. The CDR3 spans 15 residues. Per germline, CDR1 SGHVS and CDR2 FQNEAQ.

This clone was recorded only once. V and J are TRBV27 and TRBJ1-4; the D is unclear. The DNA end is more similar to TRBJ2-2, so the J call may be wrong. Per the germline V gene, CDR1 is MNHEY and CDR2 is SMNVEV (reference sequence). This CDR3 has 13 amino acids. The CDR3 sequence is CASSRSRNRELFF. DNA of the CDR3: TGTGCCAGCAGTCGATCGAGGAACCGGGAGCTGTTTTTT.

The gene calls are TRBV25-1 and TRBJ2-6, with TRBD1 as a possible D gene (5 bases). The length of the CDR3 is 14 residues. CDR1 is MGHDK, CDR2 SYGVNS, per germline. Between the trimmed V and J ends, which lost 5 bases and 1 base, there was a span of 6 bases. The CDR3 spells CASSQGSGANVLTF. In DNA, the CDR3 is TGTGCCAGCAGTCAGGGTTCTGGGGCCAACGTCCTGACTTTC.

V usage is TRBV2 and J usage is TRBJ2-2; possibly TRBD2 for D (6 bases). The CDR3 sequence is 15 residues long. Trimming took 10 bases from V and 7 from J, leaving 22 bases between them. Looked up from germline, CDR1 is SNHLY and CDR2 is FYNNEI. CDR3 DNA: TGTGCCACCCGGAGGGAGACCTCAGGAAACGGGGAGCTGTTTTTT. This gives the protein CATRRETSGNGELFF.

This chain connects TRBV5-8 to TRBJ1-1; no firm D call. V lost 2 bases, J lost 1 base, and 6 bases lay in between. Germline-derived CDR1 and CDR2 are SGHTS and YDEGEE. The CDR3 loop spans 13 amino acids. The chain's CDR3 is CASSLLRNTEAFF. The CDR3 DNA sequence: TGTGCCAGCAGCTTATTGCGGAACACTGAAGCTTTCTTT.

The chain employs TRBV5-4 and TRBJ2-7; the D gene is possibly TRBD1 (6 bases). V was pared by 4 bases and J by 2 bases, with 10 bases between. CDR1 is SGHNT and CDR2 is YYREEE in the germline V gene (reference sequence). The CDR3 length is 13 residues. For the CDR3, the DNA is TGTGCCAGCAGCCGGCAGGGGACCTACGAGCAGTACTTC. Protein sequence: CASSRQGTYEQYF.

The genes are TRBV30 and TRBJ2-6, with TRBD1 as a possible D gene (6 bases). The CDR3 has 12 residues. V was pared by 7 bases and J by 5 bases, with 9 bases between. Germline CDR1 reads GTSNPN; CDR2 reads SVGIG (reference sequence). The DNA for the CDR3 is TGTGCCTACAGGGTTTGGGCCAACGTCCTGACTTTC. It yields the protein CAYRVWANVLTF.

The V and J genes are TRBV15 and TRBJ1-5; unclear D gene. V gave up 0 bases and J gave up 5 bases, with 8 bases separating them. The germline V gene has CDR1 LNHNV and CDR2 YYDKDF (reference sequence). The length of the CDR3 is 14 residues. CDR3 in amino acids: CATSRDLADQPQHF. DNA of the CDR3: TGTGCCACCAGCAGAGATTTGGCGGATCAGCCCCAGCATTTT.